This TCR beta chain originates from a study of blood T cell repertoires in COVID-19. About the study: The United States, Italy and Spain were the sources of the acute and convalescent COVID-19 samples. PBMCs, B-cell-depleted T cells, or T cells were the source of the cDNA or gDNA that made up the material.

Sequenced by immunoSEQ multiplex PCR; TCRdb stores in-frame clones only, minus some. Of over 350,000 clones in the sample, 86% are singletons; the top ten hold under 1.5%. Trimming removed 4 bases from V and 0 bases from J; junction bases left unmatched: 6. The CDR3 length is 15 residues. Germline V gene lookup returns CDR1 LNHDA and CDR2 SQIVND (reference sequence). This chain connects TRBV19 to TRBJ2-7; 7 positions match TRBD2. The sample taken for sequencing was peripheral blood. The clonotype comes from a woman aged 25 to 39 with active or convalescent COVID-19. The CDR3 protein is CASSTRPGGSYEQYF. For the CDR3, the DNA is TGTGCCAGTAGTACCCGCCCGGGAGGCTCCTACGAGCAGTACTTC.